The text below deals with one T cell receptor (beta chain). The sample is drawn from a study of cytomegalovirus exposure and HLA in healthy donors. The data were produced by immunoSEQ multiplex PCR, yet TCRdb's version contains in-frame clones alone and is incomplete. The data contain around 60,000 clones, approximately 95% of them singletons. This clonotype originated in a woman aged 18-29 years in good health and CMV-seropositive. The sequencing input was PBMCs.

The CDR3 is CASSYRQGYSNQPQHF. Written as DNA, the CDR3 is TGTGCCAGCAGCTATAGACAGGGGTACAGCAATCAGCCCCAGCATTTT. The V gene is TRBV7-6, the J gene TRBJ1-5, with 8 nucleotides matching TRBD1. V dropped 4 bases and J dropped 1; count of bases not matched to a gene: 6. Germline V lookup: CDR1 SGHVS, CDR2 FNYEAQ. This CDR3 has 16 residues. The whole variable domain, remainder taken from reference TRBV7-6 and TRBJ1-5, is GAGVSQSPRYKVTKRGQDVALRCDPISGHVSLYWYRQALGQGPEFLTYFNYEAQQDKSGLPNDRFSAERPEGSISTLTIQRTEQRDSAMYRCASSYRQGYSNQPQHFGDGTRLSIL.